The 20 T cell receptor beta chains presented below share a single source sample, sequenced in a study of T cells after yellow fever vaccination. Via MiXCR, TCRdb re-called the 5' RACE reads, giving one row per CDR3 protein. The sample has 250,000 or so distinct CDR3 sequences; around 6.7% are singletons. The sequences come from CD4+ T cells sorted from PBMCs, collected on the day of the yellow fever booster vaccination. The receptors derive from a man aged 30 to 39 who received the YFV17D yellow fever vaccine.

This clonotype was counted at least ten times. This sequence joins TRBV18 and TRBJ2-7; no firm D call. V lost 0 bases and J lost 0, with 9 bases in between. Germline V gene sequence: CDR1 KGHSH, CDR2 LQKENI. The CDR3 is 15 amino acids. The CDR3 region is CASSPPGLSSYEQYF. CDR3 DNA sequence: TGTGCCAGCTCACCACCCGGTCTTAGCTCCTACGAGCAGTACTTC.

The sample holds a few counts of this clonotype. The junction and the germline gene differ at one end; a read error may be behind it. CDR3 coding DNA: TGTGCCAGCAATTTAGGCGAGACCCAGTACTTC. Its protein product is CASNLGETQYF. The chain is built from TRBV12-3 or TRBV12-4 and TRBJ2-5; D unresolved. The CDR3 runs to 11 residues.

The genes are TRBV24-1 and TRBJ2-1; 16 bases fit TRBD2. CDR3 length: 15 amino acids. CDR1 is KGHDR and CDR2 is SFDVKD in the germline V gene. With V trimmed by 9 bases and J by 8 bases, 6 bases remained unmatched. The CDR3 nucleotides are TGTGCCACCGGGACTAGCGGGAGGGGGTCCGATGAGCAGTTCTTC. Its translation is CATGTSGRGSDEQFF.

This clonotype was found many times. The V gene is TRBV20-1, the J gene TRBJ2-7, with 7 bases aligning to TRBD1. This CDR3 has 14 residues. CDR1 and CDR2 from the germline V gene are DFQATT and SNEGSKA (reference sequence). With V trimmed by 5 bases and J by 6 bases, 13 bases remained unmatched. CDR3 DNA sequence: TGCAGTGCTTCACGGCAAGACAGGGTTGGCGAGCAGTACTTC. Translating gives CSASRQDRVGEQYF.

This clonotype has a count of ten or more. The chain joins TRBV12-3 or TRBV12-4 to TRBJ1-2, with D maybe TRBD1 (5 bases). Trimming left V 2 bases short and J 3 bases short, with 7 bases between. This CDR3 comprises 13 residues. CDR3 nucleotides: TGTGCCAGCAGTTTATCAGGGTACTATGGCTACACCTTC. Its protein product is CASSLSGYYGYTF.

This clonotype has only a few counts. V and J are TRBV19 and TRBJ2-4; D not resolved. V gave up 7 bases and J gave up 1 base, with 8 bases separating them. CDR1 is LNHDA and CDR2 is SQIVND in the germline V gene (reference sequence). The CDR3 totals 13 residues. The CDR3 DNA reads TGTGCCAGTATGGGGATCGCCAAAAACATTCAGTACTTC. It codes for CASMGIAKNIQYF.

As to this clonotype: This sequence may be a read error, since a much larger clone differs from it by one base. The gene calls are TRBV6-5 and TRBJ2-7, with D unresolved. Per germline, CDR1 MNHEY and CDR2 SVGAGI. Deletions cut 0 bases from V and 2 bases from J, with 14 bases between. The CDR3 is 16 amino acids. CDR3 amino acids: CASSYSNTRSPYEQYF. For the CDR3, the DNA is TGTGCCAGCAGTTACTCGAATACAAGAAGCCCCTACGAGCAGTACTTC.

This clonotype was recorded a few times. The chain carries TRBV25-1 and TRBJ2-1, with 9 nucleotides matching TRBD1. Trimming cost V 4 bases and J 4 bases; bases outside gene matches: 8. This CDR3 comprises 16 residues. Germline assignment: CDR1 MGHDK and CDR2 SYGVNS. Written as DNA, the CDR3 is TGTGCCAGCAGTGGCCCGGGACAGGGCAGATACAATGAGCAGTTCTTC. Its translation is CASSGPGQGRYNEQFF.

The chain recombines TRBV4-2 with TRBJ1-2, with D unresolved. Trimming shortened V by 5 bases and J by 6 bases, and 19 bases separated the two germline ends. This CDR3 region has 15 residues. Germline CDR1 reads LGHNA; CDR2 reads YNFKEQ. CDR3 DNA sequence: TGTGCCAGCAGCAAAGCTTACGGGAACGATAATGGCTACACCTTC. It encodes CASSKAYGNDNGYTF.

This clonotype was seen many times. This chain uses TRBV7-2 with TRBJ1-5; the D gene is possibly TRBD1 (5 bases). Per germline, CDR1 SGHTA and CDR2 FQGNSA. Trimming took 2 bases from V and 8 from J, leaving 13 bases between them. CDR3 size: 14 residues. The CDR3 bases are TGTGCCAGCAGCTTATCGAGGGGCGCAGAGCCCCAGCATTTT. It yields the protein CASSLSRGAEPQHF.

This clonotype has a count of ten or more. The chain employs TRBV7-2 and TRBJ1-5, with no clear D. The CDR3 extends over 16 amino acids. The V end lost 1 base, the J end lost 4 bases, and 14 bases lay between the germline ends. Germline lookup yields CDR1 SGHTA and CDR2 FQGNSA. The CDR3 DNA reads as TGTGCCAGCAGCTTAGGGGTAGGGATGGGGAATCAGCCCCAGCATTTT. Amino acids: CASSLGVGMGNQPQHF.

This clonotype was detected only a few times. This chain connects TRBV5-1 to TRBJ1-5, with 7 bases fitting TRBD1. Germline CDR1 and CDR2: SGHRS and YFSETQ. Trimming cost V 2 bases and J 8 bases; bases outside gene matches: 4. The CDR3 length is 13 residues. The CDR3 region has the DNA TGCGCCAGCAGCTTTACAGGGGTAGAGCCCCAGCATTTT. As protein: CASSFTGVEPQHF. Together with reference TRBV5-1 and TRBJ1-5, the CDR3 gives the full variable domain: KAGVTQTPRYLIKTRGQQVTLSCSPISGHRSVSWYQQTPGQGLQFLFEYFSETQRNKGNFPGRFSGRQFSNSRSEMNVSTLELGDSALYLCASSFTGVEPQHFGDGTRLSIL.

This clonotype was counted between two and nine times. V usage is TRBV7-2 and J usage is TRBJ2-6; D not certain. The germline V gene has CDR1 SGHTA and CDR2 FQGNSA. V was pared by 7 bases and J by 0 bases, with 16 bases between. This CDR3 contains 17 residues. The CDR3 loop reads CASIVNRPSSGANVLTF. The CDR3 DNA reads as TGTGCCAGCATCGTCAATCGTCCGTCCTCTGGGGCCAACGTCCTGACTTTC.

This clonotype was recorded at least ten times. The chain carries TRBV7-8 and TRBJ2-6; D unresolved. Per the germline V gene, CDR1 is SGHVS and CDR2 is FQNEAQ. The V end lost 1 base, the J end lost 0 bases, and 10 bases lay between the germline ends. The CDR3 contains 17 residues. CDR3 DNA sequence: TGTGCCAGCAGCTTAGTAGCTGCGGCCTCTGGGGCCAACGTCCTGACTTTC. It is translated as CASSLVAAASGANVLTF.

This clonotype was detected only a few times. This chain joins TRBV9 and TRBJ2-5; 10 bases map to TRBD2. V shed 2 bases, J shed 4 bases, and the junction held 8 bases outside the gene matches. This CDR3 contains 16 residues. Germline V gives CDR1 SGDLS, CDR2 YYNGEE. The chain's CDR3 is CASSVSSGRARETQYF. In DNA form, the CDR3 reads TGTGCCAGCAGCGTTTCTAGCGGGAGAGCACGAGAGACCCAGTACTTC.

In its sample, this clonotype was seen many times. V is TRBV11-2 and J is TRBJ2-5, with unresolved D. Germline assignment: CDR1 SGHAT and CDR2 FQNNGV. This CDR3 has 14 residues. Trimming shortened V by 0 bases and J by 5 bases, and 10 bases separated the two germline ends. CDR3 bases: TGTGCCAGCAGCTTAGATAGAGAGGCGGAGACCCAGTACTTC. As protein: CASSLDREAETQYF. Complete variable domain (other parts from reference TRBV11-2 and TRBJ2-5): EAGVAQSPRYKIIEKRQSVAFWCNPISGHATLYWYQQILGQGPKLLIQFQNNGVVDDSQLPKDRFSAERLKGVDSTLKIQPAKLEDSAVYLCASSLDREAETQYFGPGTRLLVL.

This clonotype came up a few times. V gene TRBV4-3 combines with J gene TRBJ2-1; a weak D match, TRBD2 (5 bases). Germline V gives CDR1 LGHNA, CDR2 YSLEER. This CDR3 spans 15 amino acids. Deletions cut 0 bases from V and 10 bases from J, with 16 bases between. CDR3 in amino acids: CASSQDWQAWEEQFF. DNA for the CDR3: TGCGCCAGCAGCCAAGATTGGCAAGCTTGGGAGGAGCAGTTCTTC.

J is TRBJ2-1 and V is TRBV20-1; 9 nucleotides align to TRBD2. The junction had 8 bases not matched to a gene; V was cut back by 0 bases and J by 8 bases. The CDR3 length is 15 residues. The germline gives CDR1 DFQATT, CDR2 SNEGSKA (reference sequence). CDR3 residues: CSARDSAGGYYEQFF. The CDR3 nucleotides are TGCAGTGCTAGAGACTCAGCGGGAGGATATTATGAGCAGTTCTTC.

V and J are TRBV7-2 and TRBJ1-5; 7 bases line up with TRBD1. V lost 1 base to trimming and J lost 4 bases; unmatched junction nucleotides: 4. CDR3 length equals 15 residues. In germline, CDR1 is SGHTA, CDR2 FQGNSA. CDR3 amino acids: CASSLVSGGNQPQHF. The CDR3 nucleotides are TGTGCCAGCAGCTTAGTTTCAGGGGGGAATCAGCCCCAGCATTTT.

V usage is TRBV20-1 and J usage is TRBJ1-1; the D gene is possibly TRBD1 (6 bases). The germline V gene encodes CDR1 DFQATT and CDR2 SNEGSKA (reference sequence). Deletions cut 4 bases from V and 4 bases from J, with 10 bases between. CDR3 length equals 12 residues. The CDR3 here is CSAITGITEAFF. The CDR3 nucleotides are TGCAGTGCTATTACAGGGATCACTGAAGCTTTCTTT.